This TCR beta chain was observed in a study of T cells in Graves' hyperthyroidism and ophthalmopathy. The overall study: Peripheral blood was obtained at initial diagnosis, preceding any treatment.

Study-level points and caveats: Expanded thyroid clonotypes (above 0.001) were mostly also found in blood.

This clonotype was recorded at least ten times. Its antigen is not known. Amplified TCR beta CDR3 regions came from RNA transcripts. The HTBI set primed first-round TCR CDR3 RT-PCR. TCRdb analysed the multiplex PCR reads with MiXCR anew, one entry per CDR3 protein. The data show more than 350,000 distinct CDR3 sequences, approximately 18% seen once. Each patient was aged 18 to 65 and had newly diagnosed hyperthyroidism of under 2 months' duration. Fresh 10 ml peripheral blood yielded PBMCs. The CDR3 spans 11 residues. V lost 5 bases, J lost 3 bases, and 5 bases lay in between. Germline-derived CDR1 and CDR2 are SNHLY and FYNNEI.

Sequencing input: blood. This clonotype was sampled from a woman aged 25-40 years with Graves' hyperthyroidism that later progressed to Graves' ophthalmopathy. The V call is TRBV2, the J call TRBJ2-7, with D uncertain. Here the CDR3 reads CASSPLYEQYF. CDR3 nucleotide sequence: TGTGCCAGCAGTCCACTCTACGAGCAGTACTTC.